This TCR beta chain was identified in a study of human T cells and chemical hapten exposure. The V end lost 6 bases, the J end lost 1 base, and 12 bases lay between the germline ends. The CDR3 loop spans 15 amino acids. TCRdb reprocessed the RACE reads via MiXCR and lists one record per CDR3 protein. The top ten hold about 2% of the sample, which has fewer than 80,000 distinct CDR3 sequences, around 10% seen once. Described time point: patch test 3, about 24 weeks after DPC sensitization. Sample treatment: therapeutic diphenylcyclopropenone sensitization with weekly scalp DPC. This clonotype was observed a handful of times.

The sample in question was whole blood, obtained in connection with sensitization to the hapten diphenylcyclopropenone (DPC). The chain is built from TRBV12-3 or TRBV12-4 and TRBJ2-2; tentative D call: TRBD1 (5 bases). The source is a woman aged 25 to 39 with alopecia areata. Some clones in this sample may be carry-over from other donors' samples. The CDR3 sequence: CASRGQIMNTGELFF. The CDR3 DNA reads TGTGCCAGCAGAGGACAAATTATGAACACCGGGGAGCTGTTTTTT.